This TCR beta chain was obtained from a study of blood T cell repertoires in COVID-19. Trimming removed 0 bases from V and 6 bases from J, with 18 bases in between. The CDR3 is made up of 17 amino acids. The method was immunoSEQ multiplex PCR; TCRdb's version includes in-frame clones alone and lacks a portion of them. The table includes under 300,000 clones, over 75% detected once. The sequenced material came from PBMCs or T cells enriched from blood (not recorded which). This rearrangement joins TRBV23-1 to TRBJ1-5, with a possible D match to TRBD1 (5 bases). TRBV23-1 is assigned to the ORF class and has an uncertain function. The clonotype originates from a middle-aged woman who had been exposed to COVID-19. DNA for the CDR3: TGCGCCAGCAGTCAATCGCCTCAGGGCCCCTTCAGTCAGCCCCAGCATTTT. It specifies CASSQSPQGPFSQPQHF.